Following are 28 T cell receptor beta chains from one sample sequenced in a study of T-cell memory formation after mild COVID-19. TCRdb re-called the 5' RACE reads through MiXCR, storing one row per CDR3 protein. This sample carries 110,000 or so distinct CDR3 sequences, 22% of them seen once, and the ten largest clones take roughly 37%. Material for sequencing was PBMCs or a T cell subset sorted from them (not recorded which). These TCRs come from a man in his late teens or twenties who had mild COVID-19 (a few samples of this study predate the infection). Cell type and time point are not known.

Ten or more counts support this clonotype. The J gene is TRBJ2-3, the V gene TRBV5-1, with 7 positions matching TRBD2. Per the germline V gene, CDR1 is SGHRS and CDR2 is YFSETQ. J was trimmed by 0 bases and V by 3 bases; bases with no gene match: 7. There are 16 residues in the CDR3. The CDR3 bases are TGCGCCAGCAGCTCCCCTGGGGGGGTTAGCACAGATACGCAGTATTTT. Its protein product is CASSSPGGVSTDTQYF.

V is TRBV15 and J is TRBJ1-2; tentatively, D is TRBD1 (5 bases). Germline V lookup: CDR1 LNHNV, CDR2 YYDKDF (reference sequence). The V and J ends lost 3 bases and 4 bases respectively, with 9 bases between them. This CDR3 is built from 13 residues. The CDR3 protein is CATSSGTGYGYTF. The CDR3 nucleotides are TGTGCCACCAGCAGCGGGACGGGCTATGGCTACACCTTC. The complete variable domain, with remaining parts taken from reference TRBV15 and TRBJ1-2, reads DAMVIQNPRYQVTQFGKPVTLSCSQTLNHNVMYWYQQKSSQAPKLLFHYYDKDFNNEADTPDNFQSRRPNTSFCFLDIRSPGLGDTAMYLCATSSGTGYGYTFGSGTRLTVV.

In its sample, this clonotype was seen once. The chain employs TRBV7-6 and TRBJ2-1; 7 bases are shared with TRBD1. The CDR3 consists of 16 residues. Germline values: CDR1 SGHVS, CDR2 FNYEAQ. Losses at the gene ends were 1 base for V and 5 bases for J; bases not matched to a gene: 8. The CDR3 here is CASSLVLTGTHNEQFF. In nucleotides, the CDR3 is TGTGCCAGCAGCTTAGTGTTGACAGGGACCCACAATGAGCAGTTCTTC.

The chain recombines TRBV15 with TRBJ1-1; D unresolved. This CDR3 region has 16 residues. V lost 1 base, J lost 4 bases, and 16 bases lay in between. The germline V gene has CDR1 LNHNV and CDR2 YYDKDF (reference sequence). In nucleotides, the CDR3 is TGTGCCACCAGCAGAGCATCGGAAATCCGAGGCACTGAAGCTTTCTTT. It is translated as CATSRASEIRGTEAFF.

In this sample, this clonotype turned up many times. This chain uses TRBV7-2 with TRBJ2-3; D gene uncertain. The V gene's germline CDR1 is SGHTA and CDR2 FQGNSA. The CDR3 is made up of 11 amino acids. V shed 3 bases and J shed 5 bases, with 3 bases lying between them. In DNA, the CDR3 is TGTGCCAGCAGCTTCCTAGATACGCAGTATTTT. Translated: CASSFLDTQYF.

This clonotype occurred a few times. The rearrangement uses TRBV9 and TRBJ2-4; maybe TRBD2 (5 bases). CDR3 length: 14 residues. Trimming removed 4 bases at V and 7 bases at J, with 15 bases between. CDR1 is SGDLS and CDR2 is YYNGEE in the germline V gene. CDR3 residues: CASSPPPSSNIQYF. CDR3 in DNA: TGTGCCAGCAGCCCTCCGCCTAGCAGCAACATTCAGTACTTC.

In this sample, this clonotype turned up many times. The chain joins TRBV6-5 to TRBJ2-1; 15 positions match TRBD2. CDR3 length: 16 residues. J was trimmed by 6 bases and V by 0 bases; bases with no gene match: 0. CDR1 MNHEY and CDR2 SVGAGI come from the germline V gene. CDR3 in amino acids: CASSYSGLAGGNEQFF. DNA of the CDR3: TGTGCCAGCAGTTACTCGGGACTAGCGGGGGGCAATGAGCAGTTCTTC.

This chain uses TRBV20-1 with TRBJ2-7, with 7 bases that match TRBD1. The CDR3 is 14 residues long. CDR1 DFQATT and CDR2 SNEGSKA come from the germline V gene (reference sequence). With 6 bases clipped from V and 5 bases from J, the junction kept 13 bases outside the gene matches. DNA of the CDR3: TGCAGTGCAACCTTGATTCAGGGGGTCCACGAGCAGTACTTC. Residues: CSATLIQGVHEQYF.

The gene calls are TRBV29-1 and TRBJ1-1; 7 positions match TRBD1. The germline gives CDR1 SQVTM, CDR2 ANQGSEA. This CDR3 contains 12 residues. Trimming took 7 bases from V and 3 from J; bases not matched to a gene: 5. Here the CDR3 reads CSALQGYTEAFF. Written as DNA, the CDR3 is TGCAGCGCACTACAGGGGTACACTGAAGCTTTCTTT.

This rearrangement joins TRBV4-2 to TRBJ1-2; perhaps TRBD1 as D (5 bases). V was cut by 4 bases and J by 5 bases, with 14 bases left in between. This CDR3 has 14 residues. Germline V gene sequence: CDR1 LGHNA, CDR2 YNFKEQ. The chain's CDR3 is CASSLRREGYGYTF. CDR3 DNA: TGTGCCAGCAGCCTTCGGAGGGAGGGGTATGGCTACACCTTC.

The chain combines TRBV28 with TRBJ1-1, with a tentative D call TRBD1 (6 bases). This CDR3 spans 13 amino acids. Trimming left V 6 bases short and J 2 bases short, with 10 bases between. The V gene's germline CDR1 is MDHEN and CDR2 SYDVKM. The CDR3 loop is CASSYRVNTEAFF. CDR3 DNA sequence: TGTGCCAGCAGCTACAGGGTAAACACTGAAGCTTTCTTT. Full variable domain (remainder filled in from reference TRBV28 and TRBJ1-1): DVKVTQSSRYLVKRTGEKVFLECVQDMDHENMFWYRQDPGLGLRLIYFSYDVKMKEKGDIPEGYSVSREKKERFSLILESASTNQTSMYLCASSYRVNTEAFFGQGTRLTVV.

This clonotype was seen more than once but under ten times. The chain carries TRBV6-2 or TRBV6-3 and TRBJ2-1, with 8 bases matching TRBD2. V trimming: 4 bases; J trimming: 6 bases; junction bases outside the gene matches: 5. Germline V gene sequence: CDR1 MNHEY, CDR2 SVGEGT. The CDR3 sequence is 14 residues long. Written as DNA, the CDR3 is TGTGCCAGCAGTTTTCACGGGGGGGCCAATGAGCAGTTCTTC. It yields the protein CASSFHGGANEQFF.

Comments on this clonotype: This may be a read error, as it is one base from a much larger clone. Written as DNA, the CDR3 is TGCGCCAGCAGCCCAGGGACTCCCTACTACAATGAGCAGTTCTTC. Encoded protein: CASSPGTPYYNEQFF. The V gene is TRBV4-3, the J gene TRBJ2-1; a possible D gene is TRBD2 (6 bases). Germline V gene data show CDR1 as LGHNA and CDR2 as YSLEER. The CDR3 is made up of 15 amino acids. V gave up 4 bases and J gave up 3 bases, with 13 bases separating them.

The DNA of the CDR3 is TGTGCCAGCAGCCCCAAGGGGGCGGGGGGGAAAGAGACCCAGTACTTC. This translates into CASSPKGAGGKETQYF. This chain uses TRBV7-3 with TRBJ2-5; 9 nucleotides align to TRBD2. This CDR3 has 16 residues. Germline values: CDR1 SGHTA, CDR2 FQGTGA. Losses at the gene ends were 5 bases for V and 3 bases for J; bases not matched to a gene: 10.

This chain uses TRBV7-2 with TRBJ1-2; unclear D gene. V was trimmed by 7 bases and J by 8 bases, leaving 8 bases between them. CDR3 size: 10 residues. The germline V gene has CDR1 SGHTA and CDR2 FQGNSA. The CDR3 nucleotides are TGTGCCAGCACCCCAAGGGGCTACACCTTC. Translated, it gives CASTPRGYTF. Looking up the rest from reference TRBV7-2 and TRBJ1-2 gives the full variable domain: GAGVSQSPSNKVTEKGKDVELRCDPISGHTALYWYRQSLGQGLEFLIYFQGNSAPDKSGLPSDRFSAERTGGSVSTLTIQRTQQEDSAVYLCASTPRGYTFGSGTRLTVV.

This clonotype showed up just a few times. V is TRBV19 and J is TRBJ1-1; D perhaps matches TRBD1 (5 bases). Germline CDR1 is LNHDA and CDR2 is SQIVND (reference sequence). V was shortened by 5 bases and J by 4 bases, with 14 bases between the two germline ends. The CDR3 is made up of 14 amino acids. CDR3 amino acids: CASSLRAGGTEAFF. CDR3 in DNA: TGTGCCAGTAGTCTCCGCGCGGGGGGCACTGAAGCTTTCTTT.

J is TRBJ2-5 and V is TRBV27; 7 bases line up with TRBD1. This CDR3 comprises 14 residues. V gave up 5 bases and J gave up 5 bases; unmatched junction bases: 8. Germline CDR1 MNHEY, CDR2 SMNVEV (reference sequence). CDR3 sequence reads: CASSQRTGSETQYF. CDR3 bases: TGTGCCAGCAGTCAAAGGACAGGATCGGAGACCCAGTACTTC.

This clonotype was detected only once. CDR3 coding DNA: TGTGCCAGCAGCCAACTTTACGGGGAGCTGTTTTTT. It encodes CASSQLYGELFF. The V gene is TRBV5-4, the J gene TRBJ2-2; D unresolved. Per germline, CDR1 SGHNT and CDR2 YYREEE (reference sequence). With 4 bases removed from V and 7 bases from J, the gap between germline ends came to 8 bases. CDR3 size: 12 residues.

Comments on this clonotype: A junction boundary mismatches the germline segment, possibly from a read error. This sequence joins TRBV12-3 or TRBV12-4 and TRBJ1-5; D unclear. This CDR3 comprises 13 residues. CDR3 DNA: TGTGCCAGCAGTTTAAATGTAGGCCAACTCGTAAATTTT. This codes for CASSLNVGQLVNF.

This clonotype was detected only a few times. The CDR3 protein is CASSLRTTYEQYF. CDR3 DNA: TGTGCCAGCAGTTTACGGACGACCTACGAGCAGTACTTC. The rearrangement uses TRBV27 and TRBJ2-7; no clear D. CDR1 and CDR2 (germline): MNHEY, SMNVEV (reference sequence). V was pared by 2 bases and J by 2 bases, with 7 bases between. This CDR3 is 13 amino acids long.

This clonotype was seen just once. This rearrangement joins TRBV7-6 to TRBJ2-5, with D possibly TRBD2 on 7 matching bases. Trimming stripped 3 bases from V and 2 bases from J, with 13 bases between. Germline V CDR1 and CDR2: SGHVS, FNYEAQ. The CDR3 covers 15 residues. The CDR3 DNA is TGTGCCAGCAGCTTCGGCGGGGGCCCTCAAGAGACCCAGTACTTC. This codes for CASSFGGGPQETQYF.

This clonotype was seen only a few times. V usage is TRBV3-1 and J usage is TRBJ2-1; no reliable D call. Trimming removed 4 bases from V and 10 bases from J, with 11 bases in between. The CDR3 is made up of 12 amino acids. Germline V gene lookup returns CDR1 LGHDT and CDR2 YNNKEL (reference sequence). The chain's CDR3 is CASSPLSREQFF. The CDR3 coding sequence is TGTGCCAGCAGCCCCCTTAGTCGGGAGCAGTTCTTC.

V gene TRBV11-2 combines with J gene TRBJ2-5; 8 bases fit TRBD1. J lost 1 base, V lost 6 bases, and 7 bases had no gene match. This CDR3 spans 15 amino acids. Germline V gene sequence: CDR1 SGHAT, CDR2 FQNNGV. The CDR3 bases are TGTGCCAGCAGGGGGATTCAGGGGGCCCAAGAGACCCAGTACTTC. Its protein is CASRGIQGAQETQYF.

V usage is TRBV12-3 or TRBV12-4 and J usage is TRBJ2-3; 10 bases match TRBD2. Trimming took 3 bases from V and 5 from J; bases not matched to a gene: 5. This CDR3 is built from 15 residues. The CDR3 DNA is TGTGCCAGCAGTTTGGTAGCGGGGGGCTTAGATACGCAGTATTTT. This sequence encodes CASSLVAGGLDTQYF.

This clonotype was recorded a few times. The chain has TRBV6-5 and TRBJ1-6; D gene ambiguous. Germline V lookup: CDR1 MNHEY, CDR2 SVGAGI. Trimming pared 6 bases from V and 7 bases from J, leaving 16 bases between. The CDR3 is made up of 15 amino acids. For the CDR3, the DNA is TGTGCCAGCAGAGCTTTCCCGGGCCTAAATTCACCCCTCCACTTT. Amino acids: CASRAFPGLNSPLHF.

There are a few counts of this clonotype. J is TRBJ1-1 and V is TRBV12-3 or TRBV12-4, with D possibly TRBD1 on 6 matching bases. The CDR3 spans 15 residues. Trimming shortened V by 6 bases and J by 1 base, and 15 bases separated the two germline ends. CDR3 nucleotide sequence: TGTGCCAGCAGCAGGGGAGCTGGGAGGAACACTGAAGCTTTCTTT. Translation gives CASSRGAGRNTEAFF.

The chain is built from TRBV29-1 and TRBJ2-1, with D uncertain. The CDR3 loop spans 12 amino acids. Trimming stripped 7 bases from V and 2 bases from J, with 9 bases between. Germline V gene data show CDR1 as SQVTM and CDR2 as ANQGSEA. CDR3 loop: CSAGPPYNEQFF. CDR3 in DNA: TGCAGCGCTGGGCCCCCCTACAATGAGCAGTTCTTC.

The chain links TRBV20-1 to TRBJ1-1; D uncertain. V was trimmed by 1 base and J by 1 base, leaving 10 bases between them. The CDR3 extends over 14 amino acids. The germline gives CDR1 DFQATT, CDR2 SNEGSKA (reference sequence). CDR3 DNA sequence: TGCAGTGCTAGAGTCTATCAGGAGAACACTGAAGCTTTCTTT. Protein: CSARVYQENTEAFF.